This T cell receptor (beta chain) derives from a study of post-analysis software for immune sequencing data. Only a few counts were recorded for this clonotype. Germline and junction disagree at one end, which may indicate a read error. cDNA libraries of TCR beta carried unique molecular identifiers. TCRdb reprocessed the PCR reads via MiXCR and lists one record per CDR3 protein. The table shows some 160,000 distinct CDR3 sequences, with about 34% occurring only once. The source of this sequence is a girl aged 5-17 years with multiple sclerosis. The sample in question was blood, obtained after autologous hematopoietic stem cell transplantation.

CDR3 loop: CAGRGGTGTDTQYF. The CDR3 region has the DNA TGTGCCGGCAGGGGCGGGACAGGCACAGATACGCAGTATTTT. The chain carries TRBV28 and TRBJ2-3, with D tentatively TRBD1 (7 bases). The CDR3 loop spans 14 amino acids. Germline V gene data show CDR1 as MDHEN and CDR2 as SYDVKM.